A selection of T cell receptor beta chains follows, all from one sample in a study of OX40 agonist ivuxolimab in advanced cancers. The method was immunoSEQ multiplex PCR; TCRdb's version includes in-frame clones alone and lacks a portion of them. The table records about 67,000 clones, over 70% of them present only once. Specimen: CD4+ or CD8+ T cells sorted from blood, collected in a trial of the OX40 agonist ivuxolimab. These receptors came from an adult with an advanced solid tumor such as melanoma, head and neck, liver or kidney cancer. Both conserved end residues are part of each CDR3. Each record gives: clone size, CDR3 length, V gene, CDR3 protein. Clone size is not always given. Where it is, it says once, few, many or a class for expanded clones.

>NA|14|TRBV14
CASGSGGPYTEAFF
>NA|15|TRBV2
CASSLTQEGPDTQYF
>NA|13|TRBV10-3
CAIKTGGNSPLHF
>NA|13|TRBV7-6
CASAGAVGNTIYF
>NA|13|TRBV7-2
CASSTGQYNEQFF
>NA|15|TRBV27
CASSFGGAPRTEAFF
>NA|12|TRBV19
CASRKDYNEQFF
>NA|12|TRBV28
CASATAGDGYTF
>NA|14|TRBV12-5
CASGLGVTLAEAFF
>NA|18|TRBV4-3
CASSQVWGAGATNEKLFF
>NA|14|TRBV19
CASKSGVGSYEQYF
>NA|14|TRBV5-1
CASRDRVQGTEAFF
>NA|17|TRBV13
CASSSTSGRASGHEQYF
>NA|13|TRBV5-1
CATVPGQEETQYF
>NA|14|TRBV6-4
CASSVGGEGSPLHF
>NA|15|TRBV19
CASSIDGYSNQPQHF
>few|10|TRBV28
CASSSFEAFF
>NA|15|TRBV7-9
CASSEMGLAGNEQFF